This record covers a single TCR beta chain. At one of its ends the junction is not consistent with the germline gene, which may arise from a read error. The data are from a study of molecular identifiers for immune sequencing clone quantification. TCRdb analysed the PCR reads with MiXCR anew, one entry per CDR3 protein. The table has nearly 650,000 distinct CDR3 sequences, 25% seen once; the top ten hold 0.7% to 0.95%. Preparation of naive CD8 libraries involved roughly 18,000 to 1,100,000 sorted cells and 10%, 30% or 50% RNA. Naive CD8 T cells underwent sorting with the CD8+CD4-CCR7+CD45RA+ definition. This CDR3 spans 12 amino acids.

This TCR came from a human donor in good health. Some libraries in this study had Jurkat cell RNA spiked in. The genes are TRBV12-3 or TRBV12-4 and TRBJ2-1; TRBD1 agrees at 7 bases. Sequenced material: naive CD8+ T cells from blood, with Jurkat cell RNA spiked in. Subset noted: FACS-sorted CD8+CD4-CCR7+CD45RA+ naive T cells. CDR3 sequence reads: CASDLDRAEQSF. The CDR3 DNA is TGTGCCAGCGACCTAGACAGGGCTGAGCAGTCCTTC.